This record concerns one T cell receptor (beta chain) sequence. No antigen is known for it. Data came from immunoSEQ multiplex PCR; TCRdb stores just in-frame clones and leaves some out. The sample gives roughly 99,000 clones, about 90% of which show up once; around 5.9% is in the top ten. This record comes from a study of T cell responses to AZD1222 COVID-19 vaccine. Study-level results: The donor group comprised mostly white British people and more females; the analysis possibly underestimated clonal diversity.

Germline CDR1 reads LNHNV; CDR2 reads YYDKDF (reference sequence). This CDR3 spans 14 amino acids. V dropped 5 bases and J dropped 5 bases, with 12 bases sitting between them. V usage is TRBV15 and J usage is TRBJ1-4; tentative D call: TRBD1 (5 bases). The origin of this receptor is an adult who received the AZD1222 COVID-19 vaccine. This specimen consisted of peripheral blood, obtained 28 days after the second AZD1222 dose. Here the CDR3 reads CATSGLRANEKLFF. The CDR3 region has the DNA TGTGCCACCAGCGGACTCAGGGCAAATGAAAAACTGTTTTTT.